The 9 T cell receptor beta chains reported below all come from one sample, sequenced in a study of T cell responses to AZD1222 COVID-19 vaccine. The protocol was immunoSEQ multiplex PCR, while the TCRdb copy is restricted to in-frame clones and leaves out a portion. The sample holds 90,000 to 120,000 clones, approximately 88% seen once. Sample: peripheral blood, taken on day 0 of AZD1222 vaccination. The receptors originated from an adult in good health.

The rearrangement uses TRBV6-4 and TRBJ1-4; a possible D gene is TRBD1 (5 bases). Germline assignment: CDR1 MRHNA and CDR2 SNTAGT. There are 15 residues in the CDR3. V gave up 6 bases and J gave up 4 bases, with 15 bases separating them. The CDR3 DNA follows: TGTGCCAGCAGCGCCAGTGGAGGGGATAATGAAAAACTGTTTTTT. Translating gives CASSASGGDNEKLFF.

The V and J genes are TRBV11-2 and TRBJ2-3; 12 bases map to TRBD2. CDR1 is SGHAT and CDR2 is FQNNGV in the germline V gene. Unmatched junction bases numbered 6, after V lost 4 bases and J lost 4 bases. The CDR3 is made up of 16 amino acids. The CDR3 DNA follows: TGTGCCAGCAGCTATTCTAGCGGGGGGGCCCCAGATACGCAGTATTTT. Its translation is CASSYSSGGAPDTQYF.

CDR3: CASSLQVGGTGELFF. The CDR3 DNA reads as TGTGCCAGCAGTTTACAGGTTGGGGGCACCGGGGAGCTGTTTTTT. The chain uses TRBV27 and TRBJ2-2, with D possibly being TRBD1 or TRBD2 (5 bases each). The CDR3 is made up of 15 amino acids. Germline CDR1 MNHEY, CDR2 SMNVEV (reference sequence). Trimming left V 2 bases short and J 4 bases short, with 11 bases between.

The chain carries TRBV11-2 and TRBJ2-7; D tentatively reads TRBD1 or TRBD2 (5 bases each). This CDR3 contains 14 residues. Trimming cost V 5 bases and J 4 bases, with 15 bases left between them. Germline CDR1 reads SGHAT; CDR2 reads FQNNGV. Written as DNA, the CDR3 is TGTGCCAGCAGCCCGAGGGACGGTTCATACGAGCAGTACTTC. Protein product: CASSPRDGSYEQYF.

This clone was seen once. V usage is TRBV23-1 and J usage is TRBJ2-1; tentatively, D is TRBD2 (5 bases). TRBV23-1 is recorded as an ORF, its role being uncertain. Trimming took off 5 bases at V and 8 bases at J, with 16 bases between the two ends. The length of the CDR3 is 14 residues. CDR3 sequence: CASSRETTRDEQFF. As DNA, the CDR3 is TGCGCCAGCAGTAGGGAGACTACCCGCGATGAGCAGTTCTTC.

This clone appeared once. This chain links TRBV28 with TRBJ2-7; no firm D call. Germline CDR1 reads MDHEN; CDR2 reads SYDVKM. Trimming removed 3 bases from V and 3 bases from J, with 18 bases in between. This CDR3 has 16 residues. Here the CDR3 DNA reads TGTGCCAGCAGTTTTTTCACCCCGCGGCTAGGCTACGAGCAGTACTTC. It specifies CASSFFTPRLGYEQYF.

This sequence joins TRBV5-1 and TRBJ2-2; 7 bases align to TRBD1. CDR1 SGHRS and CDR2 YFSETQ come from the germline V gene. Losses at the gene ends were 8 bases for V and 4 bases for J; bases not matched to a gene: 11. The CDR3 spans 15 residues. CDR3 DNA sequence: TGCGCCAGTCATCTAGGGGGCGCTAGCACCGGGGAGCTGTTTTTT. Protein sequence: CASHLGGASTGELFF.

V gene TRBV6-4 combines with J gene TRBJ2-1; D possibly matches TRBD1 or TRBD2 (5 bases each). V dropped 6 bases and J dropped 7 bases, with 22 bases sitting between them. CDR1 is MRHNA, CDR2 SNTAGT, per germline. The CDR3 consists of 16 residues. CDR3 amino acids: CASSLGGGDIQNEQFF. CDR3 nucleotides: TGTGCCAGCAGCCTTGGTGGGGGAGACATACAGAATGAGCAGTTCTTC.

This clone was detected once. The chain combines TRBV5-1 with TRBJ1-2; no firm D call. Trimming removed 0 bases at V and 8 bases at J, with 14 bases between. The CDR3 runs 14 residues. Germline V gene data show CDR1 as SGHRS and CDR2 as YFSETQ. CDR3 nucleotide sequence: TGCGCCAGCAGCTTGGGTGGCGACTCTAAGGGCTACACCTTC. Protein: CASSLGGDSKGYTF.